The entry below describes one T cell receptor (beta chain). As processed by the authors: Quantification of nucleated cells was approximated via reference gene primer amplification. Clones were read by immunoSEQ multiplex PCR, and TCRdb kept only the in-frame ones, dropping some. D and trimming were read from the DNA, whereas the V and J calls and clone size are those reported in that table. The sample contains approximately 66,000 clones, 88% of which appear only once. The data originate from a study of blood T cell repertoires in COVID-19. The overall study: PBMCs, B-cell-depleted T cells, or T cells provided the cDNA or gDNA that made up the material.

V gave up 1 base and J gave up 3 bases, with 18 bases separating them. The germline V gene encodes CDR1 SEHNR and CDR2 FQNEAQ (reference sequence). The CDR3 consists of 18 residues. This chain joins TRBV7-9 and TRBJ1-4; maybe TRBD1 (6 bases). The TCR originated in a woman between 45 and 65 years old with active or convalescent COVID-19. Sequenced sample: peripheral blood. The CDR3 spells CASSLVSGGLSSNEKLFF. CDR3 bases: TGTGCCAGCAGCTTAGTCTCGGGGGGGCTGAGTTCTAATGAAAAACTGTTTTTT.